This entry lists 23 T cell receptor beta chains sequenced from one sample in a study of T cell repertoires in cytomegalovirus infection. TCRdb called the reads again in MiXCR, with one record for every CDR3 protein. There are fewer than 350,000 distinct CDR3 sequences in the sample; more than 8% occur only once, and 4.3% lies in the top ten. The sequenced sample consisted of PBMCs. The source is a human donor in good health (CMV status not recorded). Some clones in this sample may be carry-over from other donors' samples.

This clonotype came up a few times. This chain links TRBV29-1 with TRBJ2-3; D possibly matches TRBD1 or TRBD2 (5 bases each). The CDR3 sequence is 12 residues long. The germline V gene has CDR1 SQVTM and CDR2 ANQGSEA. V dropped 7 bases and J dropped 4 bases, with 12 bases sitting between them. CDR3 nucleotide sequence: TGCAGCGAGAGGGGAAGATCAGATACGCAGTATTTT. Its protein product is CSERGRSDTQYF.

This chain joins TRBV28 and TRBJ1-1; 9 nucleotides line up with TRBD1. Germline V gene lookup returns CDR1 MDHEN and CDR2 SYDVKM. The CDR3 consists of 13 residues. Losses at the gene ends were 6 bases for V and 6 bases for J; bases not matched to a gene: 5. The CDR3 here is CASRRTGASEAFF. Here the CDR3 DNA reads TGTGCCAGCAGACGGACAGGGGCTTCTGAAGCTTTCTTT.

This chain uses TRBV29-1 with TRBJ2-3; D ambiguous. Germline assignment: CDR1 SQVTM and CDR2 ANQGSEA. CDR3 length equals 12 residues. V lost 6 bases to trimming and J lost 2 bases, with 9 bases between them. CDR3 sequence (DNA): TGCAGCGTCCAACTAAACACAGATACGCAGTATTTT. Its protein is CSVQLNTDTQYF.

The CDR3 spells CASSWDREYEQFF. CDR3 nucleotides: TGTGCCAGCAGTTGGGACAGGGAGTATGAGCAGTTCTTC. This chain joins TRBV28 and TRBJ2-1, with 9 bases that match TRBD1. V lost 4 bases and J lost 8; bases outside the gene matches: 3. Germline loops: CDR1 MDHEN, CDR2 SYDVKM. The CDR3 runs to 13 residues.

A remark on this clonotype: An end of the junction differs from the germline gene, which may be a read error. This chain joins TRBV12-3 or TRBV12-4 and TRBJ2-5; D is tentatively TRBD1 or TRBD2 (5 bases each). This CDR3 comprises 13 residues. The CDR3 bases are TGTGCCAGCAGTTTAAGAGGGGCCGCGACCCAGTGCTTC. Amino acid sequence: CASSLRGAATQCF.

This clonotype was picked up many times. This chain uses TRBV7-9 with TRBJ1-2; 9 bases fit TRBD1. The CDR3 totals 17 residues. V was clipped by 5 bases and J by 2 bases; unmatched bases: 12. In germline, CDR1 is SEHNR, CDR2 FQNEAQ (reference sequence). CDR3 sequence (DNA): TGTGCCAGCAGCCCAACATGGAAGACAGGGGGAAACTATGGCTACACCTTC. Encoded protein: CASSPTWKTGGNYGYTF.

The chain recombines TRBV6-6 with TRBJ1-2; 10 bases are a match to TRBD1. V lost 6 bases and J lost 4; bases outside the gene matches: 2. The CDR3 has 13 amino acids. Germline CDR1 is MNHNY and CDR2 is SVGAGI (reference sequence). The DNA of the CDR3 is TGTGCCAGCAGGGACAGGGGGATCTATGGCTACACCTTC. This gives the protein CASRDRGIYGYTF.

As to this clonotype: This may be a read error: a much more frequent sequence differs by one nucleotide. V gene TRBV6-1 combines with J gene TRBJ1-3; D remains unclear. The CDR3 totals 17 residues. Germline CDR1 MNHNS, CDR2 SASEGT. Trimming took 7 bases from V and 4 from J, leaving 23 bases between them. DNA of the CDR3: TGTGCCAGCACCCAGGCAGTTCGACTCCACGCCGGAAACACCATATATTTT. Amino acids: CASTQAVRLHAGNTIYF.

This clonotype was picked up many times. The V gene is TRBV7-9, the J gene TRBJ2-2; tentatively, D is TRBD1 (6 bases). V dropped 5 bases and J dropped 7 bases, with 8 bases sitting between them. The CDR3 contains 12 residues. From germline, CDR1 is SEHNR and CDR2 FQNEAQ (reference sequence). The CDR3 sequence is CASSRDIGELFF. CDR3 nucleotide sequence: TGTGCCAGCAGCCGGGACATCGGGGAGCTGTTTTTT.

This chain links TRBV23-1 with TRBJ2-5; D is unresolved. TRBV23-1 is an ORF, and what it does is uncertain. The CDR3 is 13 amino acids. Trimming took 6 bases from V and 5 from J, leaving 13 bases between them. CDR3 in DNA: TGCGCCAGCAGCCCCGTGAGTTTGGAGACCCAGTACTTC. Translation: CASSPVSLETQYF.

This clonotype was recorded many times. This rearrangement joins TRBV7-2 to TRBJ2-2, with 7 bases identical to TRBD1. CDR3 size: 16 residues. The V gene end was trimmed by 1 base and the J gene end by 1 base; junction bases not matched to a gene: 3. The germline CDR1 and CDR2 sequences are SGHTA and FQGNSA. CDR3 in DNA: TGTGCCAGCAGCTTAGGACAGGGCGTGAACACCGGGGAGCTGTTTTTT. It specifies CASSLGQGVNTGELFF.

The gene calls are TRBV20-1 and TRBJ1-3, with unresolved D. Trimming removed 0 bases from V and 6 bases from J, with 9 bases in between. The CDR3 has 13 amino acids. Germline V gene data show CDR1 as DFQATT and CDR2 as SNEGSKA (reference sequence). CDR3 nucleotide sequence: TGCAGTGCTAGAGACCCCCCCTTAAACACCATATATTTT. Its translation is CSARDPPLNTIYF.

The genes are TRBV7-3 and TRBJ2-3, with 7 bases fitting TRBD2. CDR1 is SGHTA and CDR2 is FQGTGA in the germline V gene. The CDR3 consists of 13 residues. V lost 5 bases and J lost 11; bases outside the gene matches: 10. CDR3 in DNA: TGTGCCAGCAGCGGACTGGGCGGGAGCCAGCAGTATTTT. Its protein is CASSGLGGSQQYF.

This chain links TRBV27 with TRBJ2-2; D gene ambiguous. This CDR3 contains 14 residues. The germline CDR1 and CDR2 sequences are MNHEY and SMNVEV (reference sequence). V was shortened by 5 bases and J by 5 bases, with 12 bases between the two germline ends. In nucleotides, the CDR3 is TGTGCCAGCAGTCCGAACGGACGAACCGGGGAGCTGTTTTTT. This gives the protein CASSPNGRTGELFF.

The rearrangement joins TRBV11-2 to TRBJ1-5; D is perhaps TRBD1 (6 bases). The V gene lost 0 bases and the J gene lost 4 bases, with 10 bases spanning the gap. This CDR3 is built from 15 residues. Germline V gene sequence: CDR1 SGHAT, CDR2 FQNNGV. In nucleotides, the CDR3 is TGTGCCAGCAGCTTAGAAACAGGGAGGAATCAGCCCCAGCATTTT. Amino acid sequence: CASSLETGRNQPQHF.

The V call is TRBV20-1, the J call TRBJ2-7; D not resolved. The length of the CDR3 is 12 residues. Trimming removed 1 base at V and 2 bases at J, with 6 bases between. Germline CDR1 and CDR2: DFQATT and SNEGSKA (reference sequence). The CDR3 loop reads CSARAGPYEQYF. The CDR3, as DNA: TGCAGTGCTAGAGCCGGTCCCTACGAGCAGTACTTC.

This clonotype came up a few times. Given a much more abundant clone one base away, this may be a read error. The chain joins TRBV7-2 to TRBJ2-1, with TRBD2 as a possible D gene (7 bases). The CDR3 runs 13 residues. CDR1 is SGHTA and CDR2 is FQGNSA in the germline V gene. Between the trimmed V and J ends, which lost 5 bases and 6 bases, there was a span of 11 bases. The CDR3, as DNA: TGTGCCAGCAGCATAGGGGGGGGCAATGAGCAGTTCTTC. As protein: CASSIGGGNEQFF.

This clonotype was seen a handful of times. A much larger clonotype is one base distant, so this may be a read error. V is TRBV7-6 and J is TRBJ2-5; TRBD2 aligns across 8 bases. CDR3 size: 15 residues. Germline trimming cut 1 base from V and 4 bases from J; bases unmatched to any gene: 5. CDR1 is SGHVS, CDR2 FNYEAQ, per germline. This CDR3 reads CASSLVSGGGETQYF. As DNA, the CDR3 is TGTGCCAGCAGCTTAGTCAGCGGGGGTGGAGAGACCCAGTACTTC.

This clonotype showed up many times. This chain uses TRBV7-6 with TRBJ1-6; no definite D call. This CDR3 has 15 residues. CDR1 SGHVS and CDR2 FNYEAQ come from the germline V gene. V shed 4 bases and J shed 8 bases, with 15 bases lying between them. The CDR3 nucleotides are TGTGCCAGCAGCTCCCCGAGAGGGAAACATTCACCCCTCCACTTT. This encodes CASSSPRGKHSPLHF.

The chain links TRBV28 to TRBJ1-2, with D maybe TRBD1 (5 bases). This CDR3 has 15 amino acids. Deletions cut 3 bases from V and 4 bases from J, with 15 bases between. The germline gives CDR1 MDHEN, CDR2 SYDVKM. The CDR3 protein is CASSFFGGATYGYTF. The CDR3 DNA reads TGTGCCAGCAGTTTTTTCGGAGGGGCGACCTATGGCTACACCTTC.

This clonotype was recorded a few times. This chain links TRBV5-4 with TRBJ2-1; the D gene is possibly TRBD1 (5 bases). CDR1 SGHNT and CDR2 YYREEE come from the germline V gene (reference sequence). With 0 bases removed from V and 3 bases from J, the gap between germline ends came to 13 bases. This CDR3 has 16 amino acids. The CDR3 protein is CASSLARGAYYNEQFF. As DNA, the CDR3 is TGTGCCAGCAGCTTGGCTCGTGGGGCCTACTACAATGAGCAGTTCTTC. Together with reference TRBV5-4 and TRBJ2-1, the CDR3 gives the full variable domain: ETGVTQSPTHLIKTRGQQVTLRCSSQSGHNTVSWYQQALGQGPQFIFQYYREEENGRGNFPPRFSGLQFPNYSSELNVNALELDDSALYLCASSLARGAYYNEQFFGPGTRLTVL.

This clonotype was seen many times. The chain carries TRBV7-3 and TRBJ2-1; tentatively, D is TRBD1 or TRBD2 (5 bases each). Germline lookup yields CDR1 SGHTA and CDR2 FQGTGA. With 5 bases removed from V and 9 bases from J, the gap between germline ends came to 23 bases. The CDR3 is 16 amino acids. The CDR3 here is CASSPLPGTLGSEQFF. The CDR3 DNA is TGTGCCAGCAGCCCCCTGCCCGGGACCCTAGGAAGTGAGCAGTTCTTC.

The chain recombines TRBV6-2 or TRBV6-3 with TRBJ1-1; TRBD1 aligns across 8 bases. There are 12 residues in the CDR3. Germline trimming cut 6 bases from V and 8 bases from J; bases unmatched to any gene: 5. CDR1 and CDR2 from the germline V gene are MNHEY and SVGEGT. Written as DNA, the CDR3 is TGTGCCAGCAGCTGGACAGGGCCCGAAGCTTTCTTT. Encoded protein: CASSWTGPEAFF.